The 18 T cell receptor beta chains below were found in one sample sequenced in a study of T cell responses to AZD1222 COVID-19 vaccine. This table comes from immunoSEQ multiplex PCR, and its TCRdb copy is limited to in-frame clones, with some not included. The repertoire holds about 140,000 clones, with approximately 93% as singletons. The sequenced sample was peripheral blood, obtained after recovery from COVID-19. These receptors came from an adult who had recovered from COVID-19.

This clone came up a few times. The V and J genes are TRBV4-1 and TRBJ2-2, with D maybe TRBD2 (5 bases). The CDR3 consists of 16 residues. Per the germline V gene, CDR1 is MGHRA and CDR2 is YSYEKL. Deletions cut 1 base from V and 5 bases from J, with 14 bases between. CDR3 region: CASSQVLGPGTGELFF. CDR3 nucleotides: TGCGCCAGCAGCCAAGTCTTGGGCCCGGGGACCGGGGAGCTGTTTTTT.

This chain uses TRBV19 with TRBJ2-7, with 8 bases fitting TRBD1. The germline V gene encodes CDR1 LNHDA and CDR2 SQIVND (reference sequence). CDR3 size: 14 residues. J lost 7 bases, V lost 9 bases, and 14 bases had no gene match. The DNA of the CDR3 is TGTGCCAGCCGAGGGACAGGCGTCACGGGGGAGCAGTACTTC. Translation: CASRGTGVTGEQYF.

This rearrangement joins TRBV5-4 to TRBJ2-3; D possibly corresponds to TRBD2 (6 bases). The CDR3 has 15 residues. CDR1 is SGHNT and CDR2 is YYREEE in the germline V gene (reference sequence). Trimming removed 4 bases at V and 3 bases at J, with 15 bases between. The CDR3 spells CASSLRLVNTDTQYF. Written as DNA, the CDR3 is TGTGCCAGCAGCCTAAGACTAGTTAATACAGATACGCAGTATTTT.

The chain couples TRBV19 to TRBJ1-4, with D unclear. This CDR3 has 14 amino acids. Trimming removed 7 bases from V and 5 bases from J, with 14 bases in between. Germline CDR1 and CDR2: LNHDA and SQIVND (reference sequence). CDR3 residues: CASMRTASNEKLFF. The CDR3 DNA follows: TGTGCCAGTATGAGGACGGCTTCAAATGAAAAACTGTTTTTT.

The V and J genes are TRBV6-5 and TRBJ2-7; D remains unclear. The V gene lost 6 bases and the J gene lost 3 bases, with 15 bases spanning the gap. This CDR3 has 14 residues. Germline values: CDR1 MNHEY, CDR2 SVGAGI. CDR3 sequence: CASSTDPSNYEQYF. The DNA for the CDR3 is TGTGCCAGCAGCACGGATCCTAGTAACTACGAGCAGTACTTC.

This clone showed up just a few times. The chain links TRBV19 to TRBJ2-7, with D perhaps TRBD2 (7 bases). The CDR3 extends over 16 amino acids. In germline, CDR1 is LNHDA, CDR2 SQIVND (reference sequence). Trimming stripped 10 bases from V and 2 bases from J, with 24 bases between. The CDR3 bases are TGTGCCACTATGACGAAGGGGGGGGACTTGCCCTACGAGCAGTACTTC. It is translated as CATMTKGGDLPYEQYF.

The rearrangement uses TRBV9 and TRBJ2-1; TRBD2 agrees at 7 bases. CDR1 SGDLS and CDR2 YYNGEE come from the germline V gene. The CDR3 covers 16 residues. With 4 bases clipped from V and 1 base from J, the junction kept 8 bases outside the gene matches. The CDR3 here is CASSPPGGLSYNEQFF. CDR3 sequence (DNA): TGTGCCAGCAGCCCCCCGGGGGGATTATCCTACAATGAGCAGTTCTTC.

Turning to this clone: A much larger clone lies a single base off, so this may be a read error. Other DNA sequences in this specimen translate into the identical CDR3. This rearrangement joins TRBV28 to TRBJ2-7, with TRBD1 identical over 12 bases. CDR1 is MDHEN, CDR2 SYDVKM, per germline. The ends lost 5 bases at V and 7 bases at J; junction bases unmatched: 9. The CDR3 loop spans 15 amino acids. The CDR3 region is CASSRTGTGGYEQYF. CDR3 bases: TGTGCCAGCAGTCGAACCGGGACAGGGGGCTATGAGCAGTACTTC.

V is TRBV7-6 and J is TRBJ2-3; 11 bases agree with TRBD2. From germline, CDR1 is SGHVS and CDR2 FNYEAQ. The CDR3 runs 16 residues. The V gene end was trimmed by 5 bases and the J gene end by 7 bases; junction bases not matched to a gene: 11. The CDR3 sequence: CASSRTTSGVTHTQYF. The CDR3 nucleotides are TGTGCCAGCAGCCGAACGACTAGCGGGGTCACTCATACGCAGTATTTT. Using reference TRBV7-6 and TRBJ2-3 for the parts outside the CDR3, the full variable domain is GAGVSQSPRYKVTKRGQDVALRCDPISGHVSLYWYRQALGQGPEFLTYFNYEAQQDKSGLPNDRFSAERPEGSISTLTIQRTEQRDSAMYRCASSRTTSGVTHTQYFGPGTRLTVL.

The CDR3 is CSVGNRGGVTHEQYF. The CDR3 nucleotides read TGCAGCGTTGGGAATCGGGGGGGAGTCACCCACGAGCAGTACTTC. The gene calls are TRBV29-1 and TRBJ2-7; 8 nucleotides align to TRBD2. J was trimmed by 5 bases and V by 4 bases; bases with no gene match: 13. CDR1 and CDR2 (germline): SQVTM, ANQGSEA. The CDR3 totals 15 residues.

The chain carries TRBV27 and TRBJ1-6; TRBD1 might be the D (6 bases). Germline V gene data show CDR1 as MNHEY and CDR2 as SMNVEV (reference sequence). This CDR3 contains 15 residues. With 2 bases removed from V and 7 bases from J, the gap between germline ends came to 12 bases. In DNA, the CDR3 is TGTGCCAGCAGTTTACAGTACAGGGAGAATTCACCCCTCCACTTT. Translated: CASSLQYRENSPLHF.

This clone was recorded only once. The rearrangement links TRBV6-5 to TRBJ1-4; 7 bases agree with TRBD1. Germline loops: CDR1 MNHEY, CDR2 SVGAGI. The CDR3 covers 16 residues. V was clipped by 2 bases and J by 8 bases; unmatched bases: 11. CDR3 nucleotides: TGTGCCAGCAGTTACCTTTCGGACAGGTCTAGGGAAAAACTGTTTTTT. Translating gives CASSYLSDRSREKLFF.

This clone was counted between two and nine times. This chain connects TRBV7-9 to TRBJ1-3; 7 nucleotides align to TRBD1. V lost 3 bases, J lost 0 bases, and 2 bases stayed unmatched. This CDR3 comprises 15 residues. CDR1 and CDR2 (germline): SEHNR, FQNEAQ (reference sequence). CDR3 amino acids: CASSFDRASGNTIYF. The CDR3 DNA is TGTGCCAGCAGCTTCGACAGGGCCTCTGGAAACACCATATATTTT.

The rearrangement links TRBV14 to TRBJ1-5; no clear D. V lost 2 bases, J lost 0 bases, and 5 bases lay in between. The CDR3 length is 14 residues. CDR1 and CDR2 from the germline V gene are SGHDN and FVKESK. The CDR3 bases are TGTGCCAGCAGCCAACGGGGTAGCAATCAGCCCCAGCATTTT. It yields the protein CASSQRGSNQPQHF.

The CDR3 region is CATSRDRAEETQYF. The CDR3 DNA follows: TGTGCCACCAGCAGAGACAGGGCGGAGGAGACCCAGTACTTC. This chain joins TRBV15 and TRBJ2-5, with TRBD1 as a possible D gene (5 bases). CDR1 and CDR2 from the germline V gene are LNHNV and YYDKDF (reference sequence). The CDR3 loop spans 14 amino acids. V lost 0 bases and J 5 bases, leaving 10 bases between the germline ends.

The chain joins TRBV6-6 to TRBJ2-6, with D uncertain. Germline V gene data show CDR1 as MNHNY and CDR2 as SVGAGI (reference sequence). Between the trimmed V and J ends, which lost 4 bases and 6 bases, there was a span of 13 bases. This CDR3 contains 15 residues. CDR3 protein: CASSSYRRVANVLTF. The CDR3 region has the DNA TGTGCCAGCAGTTCCTACCGAAGGGTGGCCAACGTCCTGACTTTC.

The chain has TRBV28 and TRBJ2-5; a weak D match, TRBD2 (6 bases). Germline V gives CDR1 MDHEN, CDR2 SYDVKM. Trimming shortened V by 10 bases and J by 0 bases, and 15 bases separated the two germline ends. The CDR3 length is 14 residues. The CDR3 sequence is CATRDSLNQETQYF. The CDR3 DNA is TGTGCCACCCGGGACTCACTAAACCAAGAGACCCAGTACTTC.

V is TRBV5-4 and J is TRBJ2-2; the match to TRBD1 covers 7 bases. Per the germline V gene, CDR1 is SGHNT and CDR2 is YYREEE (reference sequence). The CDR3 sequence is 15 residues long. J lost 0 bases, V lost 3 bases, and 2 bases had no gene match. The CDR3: CASSSGQTNTGELFF. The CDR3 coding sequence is TGTGCCAGCAGCTCGGGACAGACGAACACCGGGGAGCTGTTTTTT. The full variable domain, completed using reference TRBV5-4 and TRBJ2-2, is ETGVTQSPTHLIKTRGQQVTLRCSSQSGHNTVSWYQQALGQGPQFIFQYYREEENGRGNFPPRFSGLQFPNYSSELNVNALELDDSALYLCASSSGQTNTGELFFGEGSRLTVL.